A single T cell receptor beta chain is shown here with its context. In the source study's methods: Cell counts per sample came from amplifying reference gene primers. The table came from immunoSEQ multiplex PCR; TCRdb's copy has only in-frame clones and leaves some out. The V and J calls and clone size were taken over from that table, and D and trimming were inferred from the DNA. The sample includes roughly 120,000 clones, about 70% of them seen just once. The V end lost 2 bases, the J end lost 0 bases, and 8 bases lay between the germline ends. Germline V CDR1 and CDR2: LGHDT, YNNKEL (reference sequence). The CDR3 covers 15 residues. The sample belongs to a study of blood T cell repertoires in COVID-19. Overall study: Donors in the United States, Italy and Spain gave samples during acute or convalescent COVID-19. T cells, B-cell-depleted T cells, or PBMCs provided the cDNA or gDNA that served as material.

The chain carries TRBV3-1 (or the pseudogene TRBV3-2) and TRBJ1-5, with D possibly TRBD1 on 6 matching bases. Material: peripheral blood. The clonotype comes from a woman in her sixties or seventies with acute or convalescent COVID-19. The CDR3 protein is CASSQRTVSNQPQHF. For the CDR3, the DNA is TGTGCCAGCAGCCAACGGACAGTTAGCAATCAGCCCCAGCATTTT.